Listed below are T cell receptor beta chains from one sample, sequenced in a study of shared clonotypes between healthy human individuals. Libraries were prepared by immunoSEQ multiplex PCR; TCRdb keeps only in-frame clonotypes and omits some of them. Of about 2.5 million clones in the sample, about nine tenths were seen once. Material for sequencing was naive CD4+ T cells from PBMCs. Every receptor here comes from a man younger than 35 in good health. Some clones in this sample may be carry-over from other donors' samples. Each CDR3 is given with its conserved first and last residue. Fields, in order: CDR3 DNA, CDR3 protein, V gene, J gene, clone size, D gene. D genes are given only for firm matches. Clone size is stated in some rows and not others, as once, few, many or a class when expanded.

CDR3nt: TGTGCCAGTGCCAATGTTGGGGTTCCCAAAAACATTCAGTACTTC
CDR3aa: CASANVGVPKNIQYF
v_gene: TRBV19
j_gene: TRBJ2-4
abundance: NA
d_gene: NA

CDR3nt: TGTGCCAGCAGTTTACCCCAAAGGACTAGCGGGGGCACAGATACGCAGTATTTT
CDR3aa: CASSLPQRTSGGTDTQYF
v_gene: TRBV28
j_gene: TRBJ2-3
abundance: once
d_gene: TRBD2

CDR3nt: TGTGCCAGCAGTGTCGGGAGCACTGTGGGAGATACGCAGTATTTT
CDR3aa: CASSVGSTVGDTQYF
v_gene: TRBV6-4
j_gene: TRBJ2-3
abundance: NA
d_gene: NA

CDR3nt: TGTGCCAGCAGCTTAGACAGCGGTAACTACAATGAGCAGTTCTTC
CDR3aa: CASSLDSGNYNEQFF
v_gene: TRBV7-2
j_gene: TRBJ2-1
abundance: NA
d_gene: NA

CDR3nt: TGTGCCAGCTCACTAGGGCTGAACACTGAAGCTTTCTTT
CDR3aa: CASSLGLNTEAFF
v_gene: TRBV18
j_gene: TRBJ1-1
abundance: NA
d_gene: NA

CDR3nt: TGCGCCAGCAGTCTTGAGGGACAGAGCTCCTACGAGCAGTACTTC
CDR3aa: CASSLEGQSSYEQYF
v_gene: TRBV4-1
j_gene: TRBJ2-7
abundance: NA
d_gene: TRBD1

CDR3nt: TGCGCCAGCAGCTTAACAGCGGGGACTAATGAAAAACTGTTTTTT
CDR3aa: CASSLTAGTNEKLFF
v_gene: TRBV5-1
j_gene: TRBJ1-4
abundance: NA
d_gene: NA

CDR3nt: TGCGCCAGCAGCTTGGCAAACAACTACGAGCAGTACTTC
CDR3aa: CASSLANNYEQYF
v_gene: TRBV5-1
j_gene: TRBJ2-7
abundance: NA
d_gene: NA

CDR3nt: TGTGCCAGCACCGAAGGCCAGGGAGTGGGCTACACCTTC
CDR3aa: CASTEGQGVGYTF
v_gene: TRBV2
j_gene: TRBJ1-2
abundance: NA
d_gene: NA

CDR3nt: TGTGCCAGTAGGCGACCCGGGACAGACAATGAAAAACTGTTTTTT
CDR3aa: CASRRPGTDNEKLFF
v_gene: TRBV19
j_gene: TRBJ1-4
abundance: NA
d_gene: TRBD1

CDR3nt: TGTGCCTGGATCAGGGGGCGGTTCACTGAAGCTTTCTTT
CDR3aa: CAWIRGRFTEAFF
v_gene: TRBV30
j_gene: TRBJ1-1
abundance: NA
d_gene: TRBD1

CDR3nt: TGTGCCAGCAGCCCGTGGGACAGGGGGGGAAACACCATATATTTT
CDR3aa: CASSPWDRGGNTIYF
v_gene: TRBV7-6
j_gene: TRBJ1-3
abundance: NA
d_gene: TRBD1

CDR3nt: TGTGCCAGCAGCTTAGACCGGGCCCTACCCTACGAGCAGTACTTC
CDR3aa: CASSLDRALPYEQYF
v_gene: TRBV11-2
j_gene: TRBJ2-7
abundance: NA
d_gene: NA

CDR3nt: TGTGCCATCAGTGAATCCCCCAGATACGAGCAGTACTTC
CDR3aa: CAISESPRYEQYF
v_gene: TRBV10-3
j_gene: TRBJ2-7
abundance: NA
d_gene: NA

CDR3nt: TGTGCCAGCACGCAACCCGGGGCAGCCAACACCGGGGAGCTGTTTTTT
CDR3aa: CASTQPGAANTGELFF
v_gene: TRBV11-2
j_gene: TRBJ2-2
abundance: NA
d_gene: NA

CDR3nt: TGCGCCAGCAGCTCCGGCACCGGGACAGATAATTCACCCCTCCACTTT
CDR3aa: CASSSGTGTDNSPLHF
v_gene: TRBV5-1
j_gene: TRBJ1-6
abundance: once
d_gene: TRBD1

CDR3nt: TGCGCCAGCAGGGTGTCGGTGGGGAGCAATGAGCAGTTCTTC
CDR3aa: CASRVSVGSNEQFF
v_gene: TRBV5-1
j_gene: TRBJ2-1
abundance: NA
d_gene: NA

CDR3nt: TGTGCCAGTAGTATTCGCGCAGGGGGAGATGAAAAACTGTTTTTT
CDR3aa: CASSIRAGGDEKLFF
v_gene: TRBV19
j_gene: TRBJ1-4
abundance: NA
d_gene: TRBD1

CDR3nt: TGTGCCAGCAGCTCTTTGACTAGCACAGATACGCAGTATTTT
CDR3aa: CASSSLTSTDTQYF
v_gene: TRBV2
j_gene: TRBJ2-3
abundance: once
d_gene: NA

CDR3nt: TGTGCCAGCAGCCGGGACAAGAACACTGAAGCTTTCTTT
CDR3aa: CASSRDKNTEAFF
v_gene: TRBV11-1
j_gene: TRBJ1-1
abundance: once
d_gene: NA

CDR3nt: TGTGCCAGCAGATCCGGGACTAGCTCGAACGAGCAGTACTTC
CDR3aa: CASRSGTSSNEQYF
v_gene: TRBV2
j_gene: TRBJ2-7
abundance: NA
d_gene: TRBD2

CDR3nt: TGCAGCGCCTCGGGACTAGCGGGAGGTGAGCAGTTCTTC
CDR3aa: CSASGLAGGEQFF
v_gene: TRBV29-1
j_gene: TRBJ2-1
abundance: NA
d_gene: TRBD2

CDR3nt: TGCAGCGGTCGACAGGGGGCAGGAGATACGCAGTATTTT
CDR3aa: CSGRQGAGDTQYF
v_gene: TRBV29-1
j_gene: TRBJ2-3
abundance: NA
d_gene: TRBD1

CDR3nt: TGCGCCAGCAGCCCTCCGCTAGGGGTCGCGAATGAGCAGTTCTTC
CDR3aa: CASSPPLGVANEQFF
v_gene: TRBV5-1
j_gene: TRBJ2-1
abundance: NA
d_gene: NA

CDR3nt: TGTGCCAGCAGCTCAACCGGGACAGGGGGCCTCATCACTGAAGCTTTCTTT
CDR3aa: CASSSTGTGGLITEAFF
v_gene: TRBV7-9
j_gene: TRBJ1-1
abundance: NA
d_gene: TRBD1

CDR3nt: TGTGCCAGCAGTGCGTTCCGGCACAATGAGCAGTTCTTC
CDR3aa: CASSAFRHNEQFF
v_gene: TRBV7-3
j_gene: TRBJ2-1
abundance: NA
d_gene: NA

CDR3nt: TGTGCCAGCAGTGTGACTAGTTCCTCCTACAATGAGCAGTTCTTC
CDR3aa: CASSVTSSSYNEQFF
v_gene: TRBV6-4
j_gene: TRBJ2-1
abundance: once
d_gene: NA

CDR3nt: TGTGCCAGCAGCTTAGCGGTATTGAATACGCAGTATTTT
CDR3aa: CASSLAVLNTQYF
v_gene: TRBV7-2
j_gene: TRBJ2-3
abundance: NA
d_gene: NA

CDR3nt: TGTGCCAGCAGCGCAAGCGGGGTTAGCACAGATACGCAGTATTTT
CDR3aa: CASSASGVSTDTQYF
v_gene: TRBV5-4
j_gene: TRBJ2-3
abundance: NA
d_gene: TRBD2

CDR3nt: TGCGCCAGCAGCTCTCCGGGACAGGGGTTTCTCCTAGCCAAAAACATTCAGTACTTC
CDR3aa: CASSSPGQGFLLAKNIQYF
v_gene: TRBV5-1
j_gene: TRBJ2-4
abundance: NA
d_gene: TRBD1

CDR3nt: TGTGCCAGCAGTACCTACTCACTCACAGATACGCAGTATTTT
CDR3aa: CASSTYSLTDTQYF
v_gene: TRBV28
j_gene: TRBJ2-3
abundance: NA
d_gene: NA

CDR3nt: TGCGCCAGCAGGCCGGGACAGGCGTCGGGCTACACCTTC
CDR3aa: CASRPGQASGYTF
v_gene: TRBV5-1
j_gene: TRBJ1-2
abundance: NA
d_gene: TRBD1

CDR3nt: TGCGCCAGCAGCTTGGAAGGTATGGGGGCAGATACGCAGTATTTT
CDR3aa: CASSLEGMGADTQYF
v_gene: TRBV5-1
j_gene: TRBJ2-3
abundance: NA
d_gene: NA

CDR3nt: TGTGCCAGTAGAGGGTGGAGTGGGGATGTCAAAAACATTCAGTACTTC
CDR3aa: CASRGWSGDVKNIQYF
v_gene: TRBV19
j_gene: TRBJ2-4
abundance: few
d_gene: NA

CDR3nt: TGCGCCAGCAGCTTTTTTAACCAAGAGACCCAGTACTTC
CDR3aa: CASSFFNQETQYF
v_gene: TRBV5-1
j_gene: TRBJ2-5
abundance: NA
d_gene: NA

CDR3nt: TGTGCCAGCAGCCAGGGACAGACTACGGTGCGGTACTTC
CDR3aa: CASSQGQTTVRYF
v_gene: TRBV14
j_gene: TRBJ2-7
abundance: NA
d_gene: TRBD1

CDR3nt: TGTGCCAGCAGCCCGGACAGGGACACTGAAGCTTTCTTT
CDR3aa: CASSPDRDTEAFF
v_gene: TRBV11-1
j_gene: TRBJ1-1
abundance: NA
d_gene: TRBD1

CDR3nt: TGCGCCAGCAGCTTTGGGGACCATAGAGGGTTGTTATCTGATGAGCAGTTCTTC
CDR3aa: CASSFGDHRGLLSDEQFF
v_gene: TRBV5-1
j_gene: TRBJ2-1
abundance: NA
d_gene: NA

CDR3nt: TGTGCCTGGAGTGGGATCTTTGGCTCTGGAAACACCATATATTTT
CDR3aa: CAWSGIFGSGNTIYF
v_gene: TRBV30
j_gene: TRBJ1-3
abundance: NA
d_gene: NA

CDR3nt: TGTGCCAGCAGCCTCCCCAATCCGGGTCCTAGATCTGGAAACACCATATATTTT
CDR3aa: CASSLPNPGPRSGNTIYF
v_gene: TRBV5-4
j_gene: TRBJ1-3
abundance: NA
d_gene: NA

CDR3nt: TGTGCCAGCAGCCAAGATGTAGCCGGCATCGGGTACGAGCAGTACTTC
CDR3aa: CASSQDVAGIGYEQYF
v_gene: TRBV14
j_gene: TRBJ2-7
abundance: NA
d_gene: NA

CDR3nt: TGTGCCAGCAGTTTGGAGTCCGGGACAGATACGCAGTATTTT
CDR3aa: CASSLESGTDTQYF
v_gene: TRBV2
j_gene: TRBJ2-3
abundance: NA
d_gene: NA

CDR3nt: TGTGCCAGCAGCCCCCCCCGGGCCCTCGCTTACGAGCAGTACTTC
CDR3aa: CASSPPRALAYEQYF
v_gene: TRBV28
j_gene: TRBJ2-7
abundance: NA
d_gene: NA

CDR3nt: TGTGCCTGGATAGGCGGAGGGGGCGCCAGGAGCCGTGATGAGCAGTTCTTC
CDR3aa: CAWIGGGGARSRDEQFF
v_gene: TRBV30
j_gene: TRBJ2-1
abundance: NA
d_gene: NA

CDR3nt: TGCGCCAGCAGCCAAGAAGTGGCTAGTTCCTACGAGCAGTACTTC
CDR3aa: CASSQEVASSYEQYF
v_gene: TRBV4-3
j_gene: TRBJ2-7
abundance: NA
d_gene: NA

CDR3nt: TGTGCCAGCAGTCCTGGGGGCGAGTCCGGGGAGCTGTTTTTT
CDR3aa: CASSPGGESGELFF
v_gene: TRBV6-1
j_gene: TRBJ2-2
abundance: NA
d_gene: NA

CDR3nt: TGCGCCAGCAGGGCTACAGGGGGGTCCTACAATGAGCAGTTCTTC
CDR3aa: CASRATGGSYNEQFF
v_gene: TRBV5-1
j_gene: TRBJ2-1
abundance: NA
d_gene: TRBD1

CDR3nt: TGCGCCAGCAGCTTTTACGAGAGCACAGATACGCAGTATTTT
CDR3aa: CASSFYESTDTQYF
v_gene: TRBV5-1
j_gene: TRBJ2-3
abundance: NA
d_gene: NA

CDR3nt: TGTGCCATCAGAGAATCTGCGTGGGGGACCTATGGCTACACCTTC
CDR3aa: CAIRESAWGTYGYTF
v_gene: TRBV10-3
j_gene: TRBJ1-2
abundance: NA
d_gene: NA

CDR3nt: TGCGCCAGCAGCCGGACATCCGGGGATGTTAACACCGGGGAGCTGTTTTTT
CDR3aa: CASSRTSGDVNTGELFF
v_gene: TRBV4-3
j_gene: TRBJ2-2
abundance: NA
d_gene: NA

CDR3nt: TGTGCCAGCAGCTCGGTCCAGGGGCCGCCCGGGGAGCTGTTTTTT
CDR3aa: CASSSVQGPPGELFF
v_gene: TRBV11-2
j_gene: TRBJ2-2
abundance: NA
d_gene: NA

CDR3nt: TGTGCCAGCAGCTTAGTACCAGTAGTAGATACGCAGTATTTT
CDR3aa: CASSLVPVVDTQYF
v_gene: TRBV7-6
j_gene: TRBJ2-3
abundance: NA
d_gene: NA

CDR3nt: TGTGCCAGCAGTTTAAGGGGAATTGGCTACACCTTC
CDR3aa: CASSLRGIGYTF
v_gene: TRBV28
j_gene: TRBJ1-2
abundance: few
d_gene: NA

CDR3nt: TGTGCCAGCAGCCGAACAGGGGAGATCTATGGCTACACCTTC
CDR3aa: CASSRTGEIYGYTF
v_gene: TRBV9
j_gene: TRBJ1-2
abundance: NA
d_gene: TRBD1

CDR3nt: TGCAGCGTTGCCCGACTTATGAACACTGAAGCTTTCTTT
CDR3aa: CSVARLMNTEAFF
v_gene: TRBV29-1
j_gene: TRBJ1-1
abundance: NA
d_gene: NA